This entry lists 17 T cell receptor beta chains sequenced from one sample in a study of blood T cell repertoires in COVID-19. Sequenced by immunoSEQ multiplex PCR; TCRdb stores in-frame clones only, minus some. The top ten clones hold 1% of a sample with 340,000 or so clones, roughly 84% of them seen once. Sequenced material: peripheral blood. These receptors were taken from a man between 50 and 59 years old with active or convalescent COVID-19.

The rearrangement links TRBV10-3 to TRBJ2-5, with D possibly being TRBD2 (5 bases). This CDR3 comprises 13 residues. Per the germline V gene, CDR1 is ENHRY and CDR2 is SYGVKD. Trimming stripped 6 bases from V and 5 bases from J, with 13 bases between. Here the CDR3 reads CAISVGWRETQYF. CDR3 nucleotides: TGTGCCATCAGCGTCGGGTGGAGGGAGACCCAGTACTTC.

This clone showed up just once. The chain joins TRBV28 to TRBJ1-5; D unresolved. Germline values: CDR1 MDHEN, CDR2 SYDVKM. The CDR3 extends over 14 amino acids. V was clipped by 7 bases and J by 4 bases, with 14 bases between them. The CDR3, as DNA: TGTGCCAGCACCACGTGGTCAGAAAATCAGCCCCAGCATTTT. Its translation: CASTTWSENQPQHF.

CDR3 sequence (DNA): TGTGCCAGTAGACCGACTAGCGGGGGCCGCTACGAGCAGTACTTC. This sequence encodes CASRPTSGGRYEQYF. The chain uses TRBV19 and TRBJ2-7, with TRBD2 matching 12 bases. The CDR3 is made up of 15 amino acids. J was trimmed by 3 bases and V by 6 bases; bases with no gene match: 6. CDR1 and CDR2 from the germline V gene are LNHDA and SQIVND (reference sequence).

This clone was observed once. This sample includes further DNA sequences coding for the same CDR3. This chain uses TRBV7-2 with TRBJ1-2; unclear D gene. CDR1 is SGHTA, CDR2 FQGNSA, per germline. The V end was cut by 1 base, the J end by 2 bases, with 11 bases between. The CDR3 has 15 residues. The DNA of the CDR3 is TGTGCCAGCAGCTTAGGAGCGGGTCCCAACTATGGCTACACCTTC. This codes for CASSLGAGPNYGYTF.

The genes are TRBV19 and TRBJ1-2; TRBD1 agrees at 7 bases. Germline V gives CDR1 LNHDA, CDR2 SQIVND (reference sequence). V shed 8 bases, J shed 6 bases, and the junction held 12 bases outside the gene matches. The CDR3 has 14 residues. The CDR3 DNA reads as TGTGCCAGTCCCCAGGGACAGAACAACCATGGCTACACCTTC. Protein: CASPQGQNNHGYTF.

V gene TRBV4-3 combines with J gene TRBJ2-3; a weak D match, TRBD2 (5 bases). The CDR3 consists of 20 residues. From germline, CDR1 is LGHNA and CDR2 YSLEER. V was cut by 3 bases and J by 1 base, with 26 bases left in between. The CDR3 DNA reads TGCGCCAGCAGCCAGGAATCACCGGGGTCTCGCGGCCGACGCACAGATACGCAGTATTTT. Translating gives CASSQESPGSRGRRTDTQYF.

The V and J genes are TRBV19 and TRBJ1-5; no clear D gene. This CDR3 is built from 14 residues. CDR1 is LNHDA and CDR2 is SQIVND in the germline V gene (reference sequence). The V end was cut by 5 bases, the J end by 3 bases, with 11 bases between. The chain's CDR3 is CASSPPGHNQPQHF. DNA of the CDR3: TGTGCCAGTAGTCCGCCTGGGCACAATCAGCCCCAGCATTTT. The full variable domain, completed using reference TRBV19 and TRBJ1-5, is DGGITQSPKYLFRKEGQNVTLSCEQNLNHDAMYWYRQDPGQGLRLIYYSQIVNDFQKGDIAEGYSVSREKKESFPLTVTSAQKNPTAFYLCASSPPGHNQPQHFGDGTRLSIL.

The V and J genes are TRBV6-5 and TRBJ2-2; D possibly corresponds to TRBD2 (6 bases). V lost 4 bases and J 7 bases, leaving 16 bases between the germline ends. This CDR3 is 15 amino acids long. Per germline, CDR1 MNHEY and CDR2 SVGAGI. The CDR3 DNA reads as TGTGCCAGCAGTTCCCTCGGAGGGTTCCACGGGGAGCTGTTTTTT. Its translation is CASSSLGGFHGELFF.

This clone was found a few times. The V and J genes are TRBV12-3 or TRBV12-4 and TRBJ2-2; a possible D gene is TRBD2 (5 bases). CDR3 length: 13 residues. Trimming left V 7 bases short and J 1 base short, with 7 bases between. CDR3 nucleotides: TGTGCCAGCACCACTAGGAACACCGGGGAGCTGTTTTTT. Its protein product is CASTTRNTGELFF.

Only one count was recorded for this clone. CDR3 sequence reads: CASSLDAGGRSPLHF. The CDR3 nucleotides are TGCGCCAGCAGCTTGGATGCAGGGGGAAGATCACCCCTCCACTTT. The chain has TRBV5-1 and TRBJ1-6; 7 nucleotides align to TRBD1. Germline values: CDR1 SGHRS, CDR2 YFSETQ. This CDR3 contains 15 residues. The J segment lost 10 bases and the V segment lost 0 bases, leaving 7 bases of the junction unmatched.

This chain connects TRBV5-1 to TRBJ1-4; TRBD1 matches 8 bases. Germline-derived CDR1 and CDR2 are SGHRS and YFSETQ. This CDR3 is built from 14 residues. The CDR3 loop is CASTGDDPNEKLFF. CDR3 bases: TGCGCTTCGACAGGGGACGACCCGAATGAAAAACTGTTTTTT.

The chain recombines TRBV6-6 with TRBJ1-1, with 12 nucleotides matching TRBD1. Germline-derived CDR1 and CDR2 are MNHNY and SVGAGI (reference sequence). This CDR3 spans 16 amino acids. J was trimmed by 1 base and V by 6 bases; bases with no gene match: 6. The CDR3: CASRDRDRGPNTEAFF. The CDR3 DNA sequence: TGTGCCAGCAGGGACCGGGACAGGGGGCCGAACACTGAAGCTTTCTTT.

This sequence joins TRBV18 and TRBJ1-2, with TRBD1 matching over 7 bases. This CDR3 has 14 residues. J lost 5 bases, V lost 3 bases, and 6 bases had no gene match. Germline CDR1 and CDR2: KGHSH and LQKENI. The CDR3 nucleotides read TGTGCCAGCTCACCCACAGGGGACCGGTATGGCTACACCTTC. It encodes CASSPTGDRYGYTF.

V is TRBV24-1 and J is TRBJ2-5, with D possibly TRBD2 on 6 matching bases. CDR1 KGHDR and CDR2 SFDVKD come from the germline V gene. This CDR3 is 15 amino acids long. Trimming stripped 4 bases from V and 3 bases from J, with 14 bases between. CDR3 loop: CATSDWNREKETQYF. The CDR3 DNA sequence: TGTGCCACCAGTGACTGGAACCGGGAGAAAGAGACCCAGTACTTC.

This rearrangement joins TRBV5-1 to TRBJ2-5; D ambiguous. The CDR3 is 14 amino acids. Germline CDR1 is SGHRS and CDR2 is YFSETQ. V lost 2 bases, J lost 0 bases, and 8 bases lay in between. As DNA, the CDR3 is TGCGCCAGCAGCTTTGGCGGCTACCAAGAGACCCAGTACTTC. It yields the protein CASSFGGYQETQYF.

The J gene is TRBJ2-3, the V gene TRBV7-3; 10 bases align to TRBD2. This CDR3 contains 18 residues. Germline V gene lookup returns CDR1 SGHTA and CDR2 FQGTGA. The J segment lost 6 bases and the V segment lost 0 bases, leaving 12 bases of the junction unmatched. The CDR3 region has the DNA TGTGCCAGCAGCTTAACGGGTGGTACTAGCGGGGATTTCGATACGCAGTATTTT. Residues: CASSLTGGTSGDFDTQYF. The variable domain in full, with the rest retrieved from reference TRBV7-3 and TRBJ2-3, is GAGVSQTPSNKVTEKGKYVELRCDPISGHTALYWYRQSLGQGPEFLIYFQGTGAADDSGLPNDRFFAVRPEGSVSTLKIQRTERGDSAVYLCASSLTGGTSGDFDTQYFGPGTRLTVL.

The chain links TRBV9 to TRBJ1-4; 11 bases line up with TRBD1. Looked up from germline, CDR1 is SGDLS and CDR2 is YYNGEE. Trimming at V came to 6 bases and at J to 2 bases, leaving 3 bases not matched to a gene. The length of the CDR3 is 15 residues. The CDR3 DNA is TGTGCCAGCACCCGGACAGGGGGCACTAATGAAAAACTGTTTTTT. It codes for CASTRTGGTNEKLFF.